The 18 T cell receptor beta chains listed next were all sequenced from one sample in a study of CD8 T cells in ankylosing spondylitis. TCRdb fed the 5' RACE reads into MiXCR, producing one record per CDR3 protein. The table has approximately 140,000 distinct CDR3 sequences, 7% to 9% seen once. The specimen was synovial fluid, either unsorted or a sorted T cell fraction (not recorded which). Every receptor here comes from a male donor with ankylosing spondylitis.

This clonotype was seen repeatedly, ten times or more. The V gene is TRBV3-1, the J gene TRBJ2-7; TRBD1 matches 10 bases. V shed 5 bases and J 1 base; nucleotides not matched to a gene: 5. The CDR3 length is 15 residues. Germline CDR1 LGHDT, CDR2 YNNKEL (reference sequence). CDR3 nucleotides: TGTGCCAGCAGCGCCCGGGACAGGGGTTCCTACGAGCAGTACTTC. Amino acids: CASSARDRGSYEQYF.

The sample holds many counts of this clonotype. The chain couples TRBV7-8 to TRBJ2-1, with D maybe TRBD2 (6 bases). The V gene lost 3 bases and the J gene lost 6 bases, with 9 bases spanning the gap. Germline V gene sequence: CDR1 SGHVS, CDR2 FQNEAQ. This CDR3 has 13 residues. CDR3 sequence: CASSFLGGNEQFF. The CDR3 DNA follows: TGTGCCAGCAGCTTTTTGGGGGGCAATGAGCAGTTCTTC.

This clonotype came up many times. The chain uses TRBV10-3 and TRBJ1-4; 10 nucleotides align to TRBD1. The CDR3 is 13 amino acids. Per germline, CDR1 ENHRY and CDR2 SYGVKD. The ends lost 10 bases at V and 6 bases at J; junction bases unmatched: 5. CDR3 amino acids: CATGTGADEKLFF. DNA of the CDR3: TGTGCCACAGGGACAGGGGCGGATGAAAAACTGTTTTTT.

This clonotype was detected many times. The V and J genes are TRBV5-1 and TRBJ1-1, with 8 bases identical to TRBD1. Unmatched junction bases numbered 1, after V lost 3 bases and J lost 0 bases. CDR3 length: 14 residues. The germline V gene encodes CDR1 SGHRS and CDR2 YFSETQ. Here the CDR3 reads CASSWTGMNTEAFF. CDR3 coding DNA: TGCGCCAGCAGCTGGACAGGGATGAACACTGAAGCTTTCTTT.

Ten or more counts support this clonotype. V gene TRBV3-1 combines with J gene TRBJ2-5, with D possibly matching TRBD1 (8 bases). V gave up 5 bases and J gave up 5 bases, with 21 bases separating them. The CDR3 length is 16 residues. Per the germline V gene, CDR1 is LGHDT and CDR2 is YNNKEL (reference sequence). The CDR3 region is CASSMNFGQGGETQYF. The DNA for the CDR3 is TGTGCCAGCAGCATGAATTTCGGACAGGGAGGGGAGACCCAGTACTTC.

This clonotype has a handful of counts. The chain has TRBV12-3 or TRBV12-4 and TRBJ2-4; TRBD1 matches at 9 bases. With 1 base clipped from V and 3 bases from J, the junction kept 16 bases outside the gene matches. The CDR3 spans 20 residues. CDR3 bases: TGTGCCAGCAGTTTAGAGGCAGGACAGGGGACCCCCCCCGGCAAAAACATTCAGTACTTC. Translating gives CASSLEAGQGTPPGKNIQYF.

Ten or more counts support this clonotype. The gene calls are TRBV7-9 and TRBJ2-3; D remains unclear. V was shortened by 2 bases and J by 0 bases, with 6 bases between the two germline ends. The germline gives CDR1 SEHNR, CDR2 FQNEAQ (reference sequence). The CDR3 loop spans 14 amino acids. The CDR3 nucleotides read TGTGCCAGCAGCTTAACACAGAGCACAGATACGCAGTATTTT. Protein sequence: CASSLTQSTDTQYF.

This clonotype was counted ten times or more. The CDR3 DNA follows: TGTGCCAGCAGTGGCCTGATTAATGAAAAACTGTTTTTT. As protein: CASSGLINEKLFF. The V and J genes are TRBV6-1 and TRBJ1-4, with unresolved D. V shed 4 bases and J shed 4 bases, with 7 bases lying between them. The CDR3 length is 13 residues. Germline CDR1 reads MNHNS; CDR2 reads SASEGT.

Ten or more counts support this clonotype. CDR3 in DNA: TGTGCCAGCAGCTTGGGGGCTGGCTCCTATAATTCACCCCTCCACTTT. This gives the protein CASSLGAGSYNSPLHF. This chain links TRBV7-9 with TRBJ1-6; a possible D gene is TRBD1 (6 bases). The ends were cut back, 3 bases at V and 0 bases at J, with 9 bases in the middle. There are 16 residues in the CDR3. The V gene's germline CDR1 is SEHNR and CDR2 FQNEAQ (reference sequence).

This clonotype has a count of ten or more. J is TRBJ1-2 and V is TRBV2, with TRBD1 as a possible D gene (6 bases). Trimming cost V 8 bases and J 1 base, with 14 bases left between them. From germline, CDR1 is SNHLY and CDR2 FYNNEI. This CDR3 spans 14 amino acids. The CDR3 DNA is TGTGCCAGCTTTCTCGACAGGAGTAACTATGGCTACACCTTC. Its translation: CASFLDRSNYGYTF.

The rearrangement joins TRBV6-6 to TRBJ2-7, with D perhaps TRBD2 (6 bases). The CDR3 covers 13 residues. Germline CDR1 MNHNY, CDR2 SVGAGI (reference sequence). The V end lost 8 bases, the J end lost 6 bases, and 17 bases lay between the germline ends. CDR3 amino acids: CASVERLVSEQYF. CDR3 nucleotide sequence: TGTGCCAGCGTGGAACGACTAGTGAGCGAGCAGTACTTC.

This clonotype was detected ten times or more. The V and J genes are TRBV28 and TRBJ2-7; possible D gene TRBD2, 6 bases. V dropped 4 bases and J dropped 7 bases, with 17 bases sitting between them. CDR1 and CDR2 from the germline V gene are MDHEN and SYDVKM. The CDR3 runs to 14 residues. The CDR3 spells CASSSRNTGLEQYF. The CDR3 DNA follows: TGTGCCAGCAGTTCCCGAAATACCGGACTAGAGCAGTACTTC.

This clonotype turned up a few times. The rearrangement joins TRBV20-1 to TRBJ2-3; D possibly corresponds to TRBD1 (5 bases). Trimming cost V 5 bases and J 0 bases, with 15 bases left between them. Germline V CDR1 and CDR2: DFQATT, SNEGSKA (reference sequence). This CDR3 has 15 residues. CDR3 bases: TGCAGTGCTGGTGGACAATTTCTCAGCACAGATACGCAGTATTTT. Translation gives CSAGGQFLSTDTQYF.

At least ten counts were recorded for this clonotype. This chain uses TRBV24-1 with TRBJ2-1; D not certain. Germline-derived CDR1 and CDR2 are KGHDR and SFDVKD. The CDR3 covers 12 residues. Deletions cut 4 bases from V and 7 bases from J, with 7 bases between. The CDR3 nucleotides read TGTGCCACCAGTGACCGCACGAATGAGCAGTTCTTC. It specifies CATSDRTNEQFF.

In this sample, this clonotype turned up many times. The junction and the germline gene differ at one end; a read error may be behind it. The V and J genes are TRBV9 and TRBJ2-2; tentative D call: TRBD2 (6 bases). The CDR3 runs 16 residues. Germline CDR1 and CDR2: SGDLS and YYNGEE. CDR3 region: CASSALTGTPGGKLFF. The CDR3 bases are TGTGCCAGCAGCGCCCTAACCGGGACTCCGGGCGGGAAGCTGTTTTTT.

The chain joins TRBV6-2 or TRBV6-3 to TRBJ1-5, with 10 bases aligning to TRBD1. The CDR3 covers 14 residues. Germline lookup yields CDR1 MNHEY and CDR2 SVGEGT. Losses at the gene ends were 10 bases for V and 7 bases for J; bases not matched to a gene: 10. The CDR3 protein is CAIAGTGASQPQHF. CDR3 sequence (DNA): TGTGCCATCGCCGGGACAGGGGCTAGCCAGCCCCAGCATTTT.

In its sample, this clonotype was seen many times. The CDR3 coding sequence is TGTGCCAGCAGCTTTAAAGGGGAAGATACGCAGTATTTT. It yields the protein CASSFKGEDTQYF. The chain is built from TRBV7-2 and TRBJ2-3, with TRBD1 as a possible D gene (5 bases). The CDR3 totals 13 residues. Trimming removed 3 bases from V and 5 bases from J, with 9 bases in between. Germline values: CDR1 SGHTA, CDR2 FQGNSA.

This clonotype showed up just a few times. V gene TRBV27 combines with J gene TRBJ2-5; D possibly corresponds to TRBD2 (6 bases). Trimming stripped 2 bases from V and 4 bases from J, with 14 bases between. The CDR3 totals 15 residues. Germline-derived CDR1 and CDR2 are MNHEY and SMNVEV (reference sequence). The CDR3 nucleotides are TGTGCCAGCAGTTTAGTCGGGACTCCAAGAGAGACCCAGTACTTC. This translates into CASSLVGTPRETQYF.